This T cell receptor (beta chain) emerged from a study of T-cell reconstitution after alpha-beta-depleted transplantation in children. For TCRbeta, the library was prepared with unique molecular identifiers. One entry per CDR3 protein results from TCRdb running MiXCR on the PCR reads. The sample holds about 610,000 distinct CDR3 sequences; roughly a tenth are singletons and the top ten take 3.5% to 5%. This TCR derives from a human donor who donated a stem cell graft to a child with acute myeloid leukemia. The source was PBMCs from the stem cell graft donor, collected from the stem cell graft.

The CDR3 coding sequence is TGCAGTGCTAGACCTCGGGACAGGAGCTCCTACGAGCAGTACTTC. Translating gives CSARPRDRSSYEQYF. This chain links TRBV20-1 with TRBJ2-7; 8 bases agree with TRBD1. Trimming cost V 2 bases and J 0 bases; bases outside gene matches: 6. Germline V CDR1 and CDR2: DFQATT, SNEGSKA (reference sequence). This CDR3 spans 15 amino acids.